This T cell receptor (beta chain) was documented in a study of blood T cell repertoires in COVID-19. Whole-study context: Material from acute and convalescent COVID-19 was sourced from the United States, Italy and Spain.

As processed by the authors: Reference gene primer amplification gave nucleated cell count estimates. TCRdb's table, derived via immunoSEQ multiplex PCR, lists solely in-frame clones and lacks some. V, J and clone size were drawn from that table, and D and trimming were deduced from the DNA. Of about 140,000 clones listed, approximately 84% were seen once; the top ten hold about 5.5%. CDR3 size: 15 residues. The germline V gene encodes CDR1 ENHRY and CDR2 SYGVKD. With 0 bases removed from V and 0 bases from J, the gap between germline ends came to 8 bases. This sequence joins TRBV10-3 and TRBJ1-2; D perhaps matches TRBD1 (6 bases). The TCR originated in a man aged 40-49 years with acute COVID-19. Sequencing input: PBMCs or T cells enriched from blood (not recorded which). The CDR3 DNA reads as TGTGCCATCAGTGAGTCGGGACAAGCTAACTATGGCTACACCTTC. It encodes CAISESGQANYGYTF.